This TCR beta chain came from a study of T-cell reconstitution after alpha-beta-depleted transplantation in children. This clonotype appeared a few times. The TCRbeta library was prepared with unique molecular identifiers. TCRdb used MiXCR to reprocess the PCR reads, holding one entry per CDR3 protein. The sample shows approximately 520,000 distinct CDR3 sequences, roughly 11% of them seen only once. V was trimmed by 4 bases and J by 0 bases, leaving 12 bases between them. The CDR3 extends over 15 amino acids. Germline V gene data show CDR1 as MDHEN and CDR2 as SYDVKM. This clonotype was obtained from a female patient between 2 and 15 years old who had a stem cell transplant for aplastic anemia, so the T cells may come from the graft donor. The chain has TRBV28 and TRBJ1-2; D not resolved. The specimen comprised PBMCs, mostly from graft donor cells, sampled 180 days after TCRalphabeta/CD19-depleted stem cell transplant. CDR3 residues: CASSSGFWSNYGYTF. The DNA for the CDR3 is TGTGCCAGCAGTTCCGGGTTTTGGTCTAACTATGGCTACACCTTC.